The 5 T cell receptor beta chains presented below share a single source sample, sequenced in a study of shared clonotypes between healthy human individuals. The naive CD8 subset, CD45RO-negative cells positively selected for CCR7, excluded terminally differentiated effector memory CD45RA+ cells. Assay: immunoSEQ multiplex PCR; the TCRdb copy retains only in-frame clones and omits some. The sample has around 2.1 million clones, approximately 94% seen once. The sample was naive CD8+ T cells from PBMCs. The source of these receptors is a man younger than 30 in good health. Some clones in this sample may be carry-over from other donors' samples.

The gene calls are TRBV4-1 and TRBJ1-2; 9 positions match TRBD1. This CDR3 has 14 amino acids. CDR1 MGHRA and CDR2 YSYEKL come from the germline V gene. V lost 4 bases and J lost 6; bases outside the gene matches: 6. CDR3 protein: CASSLPGTGNGYTF. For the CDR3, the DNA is TGCGCCAGCAGCCTTCCCGGGACAGGGAATGGCTACACCTTC.

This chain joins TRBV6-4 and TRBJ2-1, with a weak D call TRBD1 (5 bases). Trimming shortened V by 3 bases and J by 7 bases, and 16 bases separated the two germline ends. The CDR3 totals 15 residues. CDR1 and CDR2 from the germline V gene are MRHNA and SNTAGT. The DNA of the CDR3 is TGTGCCAGCAGTGAATGGGGCGAGGTGAGGAATGAGCAGTTCTTC. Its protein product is CASSEWGEVRNEQFF.

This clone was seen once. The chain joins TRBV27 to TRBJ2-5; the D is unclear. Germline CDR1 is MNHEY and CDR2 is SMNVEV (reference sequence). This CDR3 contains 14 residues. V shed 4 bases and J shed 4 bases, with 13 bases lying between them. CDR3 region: CASSYYSSSETQYF. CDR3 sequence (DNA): TGTGCCAGCAGTTACTATTCCTCATCAGAGACCCAGTACTTC.

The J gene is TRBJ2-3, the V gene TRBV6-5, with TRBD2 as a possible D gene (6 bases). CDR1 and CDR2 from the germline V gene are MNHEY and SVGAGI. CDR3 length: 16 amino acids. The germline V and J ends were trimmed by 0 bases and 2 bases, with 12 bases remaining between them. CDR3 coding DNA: TGTGCCAGCAGTTACTCGTTACGGGAGAACACAGATACGCAGTATTTT. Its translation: CASSYSLRENTDTQYF.

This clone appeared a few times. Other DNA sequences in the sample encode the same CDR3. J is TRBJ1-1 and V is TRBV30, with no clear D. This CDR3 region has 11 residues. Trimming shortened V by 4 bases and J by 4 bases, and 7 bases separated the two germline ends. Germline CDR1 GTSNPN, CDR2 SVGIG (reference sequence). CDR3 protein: CAWTVGTEAFF. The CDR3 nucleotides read TGTGCCTGGACTGTGGGCACTGAAGCTTTCTTT.